This TCR beta chain was recovered during a study of Ad26.COV2.S vaccination and SARS-CoV-2 variants (dated by TCRdb to about 2021). Background on the whole study: Donors in the vaccine arm were drawn from COV1001, a multicentre, randomized, double-blind, placebo-controlled phase I-IIa trial testing Ad26.COV2.S in healthy adults. Sequencing of the TCRbeta repertoire served to evaluate the specificity and breadth of SARS-CoV-2-reactive T cell receptors following Ad26.COV2.S vaccination. Trial participants were randomized into five groups of five: low-dose or high-dose Ad26.COV2.S given once or twice, or placebo on both occasions. Investigators did not know the trial group allocation while performing experiments and assessing outcomes. Ad26.COV2.S was administered intramuscularly at 5 x 10^10 or 1 x 10^11 viral particles, either as a single shot or as two shots given 56 days apart. A total of roughly 30 samples were included in the TCR-sequenced set, comprising 19 Ad26.COV2.S vaccine recipients, 5 placebo recipients and 8 SARS-CoV-2 convalescent individuals. Overall study results and their limits: Higher spike-specific TCR breadth was observed in Ad26.COV2.S recipients than in placebo recipients (P = 0.0014). Vaccine and placebo recipients had similar non-spike TCR breadth, a finding consistent with the vaccine containing only spike. According to the authors, total T cell responses may have been underestimated by the TCR breadth and depth analyses. After vaccination, spike-specific CD8+ and CD4+ T cell responses were reported to show substantial breadth. The study was not powered for comparison of responses between vaccine doses or regimens.

Per the germline V gene, SGHRS is the CDR1 and YFSETQ is the CDR2. The CDR3 spans 15 residues, from the cysteine through the phenylalanine. Only the CDR3 part of the read is kept: 45 bases, read in frame from the first base. V loses 0 bases of germline sequence and J loses 2 bases, and the interval between the two ends is 9 bases. The sample's treatment or condition, from its label and the paper: approximately 18 received Ad26.COV2.S at low or high dose, single or two shots; a few received placebo; per-sample allocation not given. Repertoires of vaccine and placebo recipients were sequenced from samples taken on day 63 after the first injection. In Cohort 1b, about two dozen adults aged 18-55 years were enrolled at a single site in Boston, USA, between 29 July and 7 August 2020. Ad26.COV2.S was a replication-incompetent adenovirus type 26 vector that expressed a prefusion-stabilized SARS-CoV-2 spike protein derived from the original Wuhan strain.

Concerning this clone: The clone's antigen remains unknown. The record has no base qualities; no much larger clone is one base away.

The immunoSEQ Assay was the method used to sequence TCRbeta CDR3 regions. After extraction, genomic DNA underwent amplification by bias-controlled multiplex PCR, followed by high-throughput sequencing. In the authors' own workflow: To quantify the absolute abundance of every unique TCRbeta CDR3 region, sequences were collapsed and filtered. Usable DNA was measured by amplifying reference genes present in all nucleated cells, and TCRbeta template counts were normalized to that usable DNA to estimate T cell fraction. Repertoire TCRs were annotated as SARS-CoV-2-specific when V gene, CDR3 amino acid sequence and J gene were exactly matched to a known reactive TCR set. The reference SARS-CoV-2 TCR set was obtained from MIRA and was filtered for enrichment in COVID-19-positive ImmuneCODE repertoires, whereby public or cross-reactive TCRs were removed. Using the MIRA antigens, annotated TCRs were further analysed by specific ORF or by position within an ORF. Breadth was defined as annotated unique rearrangements over total unique productive rearrangements; depth was the summed frequency of those rearrangements. Group comparisons of TCR breadth used two-sided Wilcoxon rank-sum tests. Not all clones reach the TCRdb copy of this immuneACCESS table, which keeps in-frame sequences only. Checked studies attribute under half of the gap to unresolved V genes and leave the rest unexplained. The V and J calls and clone size are taken from that table; D and trimming were inferred from the DNA. For this sample the table gives about 480,000 clones, of which 70% to 90% were detected only once. The ten largest clonotypes hold around 13% of the sample.

This receptor was taken from a person between 18 and 65 years old who received the Ad26.COV2.S COVID-19 vaccine or a placebo. The sample here was peripheral blood, taken in a trial of Ad26.COV2.S vaccine versus placebo. The V gene is TRBV5-1 and the J gene is TRBJ1-5, and possibly TRBD1, on 6 matching bases. The nucleotide sequence reads as follows: TGCGCCAGCAGCTTGGTAGGGGGTCGCAATCAGCCCCAGCATTTT. Translated, it gives CASSLVGGRNQPQHF.